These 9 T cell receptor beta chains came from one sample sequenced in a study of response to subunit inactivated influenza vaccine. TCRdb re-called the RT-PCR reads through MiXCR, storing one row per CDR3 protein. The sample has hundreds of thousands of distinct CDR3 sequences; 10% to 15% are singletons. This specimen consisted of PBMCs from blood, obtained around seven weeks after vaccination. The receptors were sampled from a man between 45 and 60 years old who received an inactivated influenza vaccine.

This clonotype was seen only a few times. CDR3 sequence (DNA): TGCAGCGTCCGCGGGCAGGTGGTTGGTGGCTACACCTTC. Translated, it gives CSVRGQVVGGYTF. The chain joins TRBV29-1 to TRBJ1-2; the D is unclear. The CDR3 spans 13 residues. The ends were cut back, 6 bases at V and 7 bases at J, with 18 bases in the middle. Per the germline V gene, CDR1 is SQVTM and CDR2 is ANQGSEA.

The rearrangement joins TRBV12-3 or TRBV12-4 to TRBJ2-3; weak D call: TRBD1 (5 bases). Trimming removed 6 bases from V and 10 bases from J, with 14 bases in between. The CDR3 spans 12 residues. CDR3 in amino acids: CASSPWGGAQYF. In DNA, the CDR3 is TGTGCCAGCAGCCCCTGGGGCGGTGCGCAGTATTTT.

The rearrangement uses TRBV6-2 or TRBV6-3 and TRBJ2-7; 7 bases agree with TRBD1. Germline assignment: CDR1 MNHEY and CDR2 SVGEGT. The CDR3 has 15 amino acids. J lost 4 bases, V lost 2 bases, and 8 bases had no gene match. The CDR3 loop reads CASSYLRDRTYEQYF. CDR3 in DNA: TGTGCCAGCAGTTACCTCCGGGACAGAACTTACGAGCAGTACTTC.

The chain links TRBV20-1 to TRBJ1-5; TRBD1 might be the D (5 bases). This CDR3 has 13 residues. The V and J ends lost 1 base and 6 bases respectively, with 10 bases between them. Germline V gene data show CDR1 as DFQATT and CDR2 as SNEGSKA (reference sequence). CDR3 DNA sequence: TGCAGTGCTAGAGTTGTGGGGGTTCAGCCCCAGCATTTT. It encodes CSARVVGVQPQHF.

The CDR3: CASSQRSTEAFF. The CDR3 nucleotides are TGCGCCAGCAGCCAAAGAAGCACTGAAGCTTTCTTT. The chain recombines TRBV4-1 with TRBJ1-1; D call uncertain. The V gene's germline CDR1 is MGHRA and CDR2 YSYEKL. Trimming stripped 2 bases from V and 4 bases from J, with 5 bases between. CDR3 length: 12 residues.

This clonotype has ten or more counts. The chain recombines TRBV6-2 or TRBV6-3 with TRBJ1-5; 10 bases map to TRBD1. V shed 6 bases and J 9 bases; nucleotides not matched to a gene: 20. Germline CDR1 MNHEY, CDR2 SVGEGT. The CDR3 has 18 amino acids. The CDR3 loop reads CASRRRDRGREERGPQHF. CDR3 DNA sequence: TGTGCCAGCAGACGCCGGGACAGGGGAAGAGAGGAACGGGGGCCCCAGCATTTT.

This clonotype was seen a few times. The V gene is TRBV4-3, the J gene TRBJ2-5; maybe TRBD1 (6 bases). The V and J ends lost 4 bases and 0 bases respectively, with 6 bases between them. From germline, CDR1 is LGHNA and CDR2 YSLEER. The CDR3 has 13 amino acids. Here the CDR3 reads CASSRQDQETQYF. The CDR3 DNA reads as TGCGCCAGCAGCCGACAGGACCAAGAGACCCAGTACTTC.

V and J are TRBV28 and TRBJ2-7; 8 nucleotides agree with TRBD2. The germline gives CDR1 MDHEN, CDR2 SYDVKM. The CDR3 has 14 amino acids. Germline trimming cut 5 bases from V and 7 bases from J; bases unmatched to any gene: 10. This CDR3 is CASSIPGGRGEQYF. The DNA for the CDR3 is TGTGCCAGCAGTATCCCGGGGGGGCGCGGGGAGCAGTACTTC.

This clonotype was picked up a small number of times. CDR3 amino acids: CASSPQSVRAGTEAFF. The CDR3 region has the DNA TGTGCCAGCAGTCCTCAATCTGTTCGGGCGGGCACTGAAGCTTTCTTT. The V and J genes are TRBV6-1 and TRBJ1-1; D gene ambiguous. The V end lost 5 bases, the J end lost 4 bases, and 20 bases lay between the germline ends. This CDR3 comprises 16 residues. The germline gives CDR1 MNHNS, CDR2 SASEGT.